This T cell receptor beta chain is drawn from a study of shared clonotypes between healthy human individuals. Original handling: In the immunoSEQ data, sequences were junction-only and lacked quality scores, so filtering differed. The protocol was immunoSEQ multiplex PCR, while the TCRdb copy is restricted to in-frame clones and leaves out a portion. The V and J calls and clone size were taken over from that table, and D and trimming were inferred from the DNA. The sample has approximately 2,300,000 clones, 85% to 95% seen once. Germline CDR1 and CDR2: SEHNR and FQNEAQ (reference sequence). This CDR3 comprises 12 residues. The V gene end was trimmed by 6 bases and the J gene end by 13 bases; junction bases not matched to a gene: 7.

The TCR comes from a man aged 18 to 30 in good health. Some clones in this sample may be carry-over from other donors' samples. The V call is TRBV7-9, the J call TRBJ2-4, with 9 positions matching TRBD2. Source material: naive CD4+ T cells from PBMCs. Subset: CD45RA+ positively selected. The CDR3: CASSHRSGRQYF. CDR3 sequence (DNA): TGTGCCAGCAGTCATAGAAGCGGGAGGCAGTACTTC.